Following are 4 T cell receptor beta chains from one sample sequenced in a study of CXCR3-negative and CXCR3-positive naive CD8 T cells. Their antigen targets remain unknown. TRB cDNA libraries were made by UMI-labeled 5' RACE. One entry per CDR3 protein, without DNA, is what TCRdb gives after re-calling the 5' RACE reads. This sample's table reports some 130,000 distinct CDR3 sequences. General study findings and limits: In CXCR3-positive naive cells, the TRB CDR3s were more hydrophobic than in CXCR3-negative naive cells.

Sequenced sample: naive CXCR3+ CD8+ T cells from blood. Subset in this sample: CD45RO-CCR7+CD27+CD95- naive CD8+ T cells expressing CXCR3 (TNR3+). These TCRs come from a human donor in good health. Some clones in this sample may be carry-over from other donors' samples.

The rearrangement uses TRBV25-1 and TRBJ2-7; checking the TCRdb D call of TRBD1 is not possible without DNA. This CDR3 region has 15 residues. Germline V CDR1 and CDR2: MGHDK, SYGVNS. The CDR3 loop reads CASSELGTGMDEQYF.

The V gene is TRBV28, the J gene TRBJ2-1; TCRdb names TRBD1, which stays unverified in the absence of DNA. Germline values: CDR1 MDHEN, CDR2 SYDVKM. CDR3 length: 17 residues. The CDR3 sequence is CASSFRHGATTYNEQFF.

V and J are TRBV7-9 and TRBJ2-7; no DNA is available, so the TRBD2 call from TCRdb remains unchecked. This CDR3 region has 13 residues. Germline V CDR1 and CDR2: SEHNR, FQNEAQ (reference sequence). The chain's CDR3 is CASSLRADYEQYF.

This chain joins TRBV2 and TRBJ2-1; TCRdb names TRBD2, which stays unverified in the absence of DNA. The CDR3 covers 13 residues. Germline values: CDR1 SNHLY, CDR2 FYNNEI. CDR3 loop: CASSDPGRDEQFF. Supplemented by reference TRBV2 and TRBJ2-1, the full variable domain reads EPEVTQTPSHQVTQMGQEVILRCVPISNHLYFYWYRQILGQKVEFLVSFYNNEISEKSEIFDDQFSVERPDGSNFTLKIRSTKLEDSAMYFCASSDPGRDEQFFGPGTRLTVL.